Listed below are T cell receptor beta chains from one sample, sequenced in a study of cytomegalovirus exposure and HLA in healthy donors. TCRdb's table, derived via immunoSEQ multiplex PCR, lists solely in-frame clones and lacks some. The sample contains more than 85,000 clones, more than 70% of which appear only once. Source material: PBMCs. Receptors originate from a man aged 30 to 45 in good health and CMV-seronegative. CDR3s include the opening cysteine and the closing phenylalanine or tryptophan. D genes are given only for firm matches. A clone size is listed for some rows: how often the clone was seen (once, few, many), or a class if it is expanded.

>TRBD1|TRBV4-3|TRBJ2-1|.
TGCGCCAGCAGCCAAGTAATGGGACAGGGGAGGAAAAATGAGCAGTTCTTC
CASSQVMGQGRKNEQFF
>TRBD2|TRBV6-1|TRBJ2-5|.
TGTGCCAGCCTGCGGGAGAGTTGGTCCCAGTACTTC
CASLRESWSQYF
>TRBD1|TRBV5-6|TRBJ1-1|.
TGTGCCAGCAGCTTGAGGCAGGGGGTGGGCAACACTGAAGCTTTCTTT
CASSLRQGVGNTEAFF
>.|TRBV29-1|TRBJ1-1|.
TGCAGCGCGGATAGGGGTTCTGAAGCTTTCTTT
CSADRGSEAFF
>.|TRBV7-2|TRBJ1-1|.
TGTGCCAGCAGCTCCGGAGGATCCACTGAAGCTTTCTTT
CASSSGGSTEAFF
>TRBD2|TRBV7-2|TRBJ2-5|once
TGTGCCAGCAGCCGAACGGGGGGCCAAGAGACCCAGTACTTC
CASSRTGGQETQYF
>.|TRBV7-9|TRBJ2-2|few
TGTGCCAGCAGCTTTCTCGTAGCTTCGGGCACCGGGGAGCTGTTTTTT
CASSFLVASGTGELFF
>.|TRBV6-5|TRBJ2-7|.
TGTGCCAGCAGTTATTTCAGGCCACCATCATCCACCGAGCAGTACTTC
CASSYFRPPSSTEQYF
>.|TRBV30|TRBJ1-2|.
TGTGCCTGGAGTGGGGGACATAGTGGCTACACCTTC
CAWSGGHSGYTF
>.|TRBV11-2|TRBJ2-2|.
TGTGCCAGCAGCCGAGGAACAGGCTCGTGGACCGGGGAGCTGTTTTTT
CASSRGTGSWTGELFF
>.|TRBV4-3|TRBJ2-2|.
TGCGCCAGCAGCCAAATAACTACAGGCAACACCGGGGAGCTGTTTTTT
CASSQITTGNTGELFF
>TRBD1|TRBV7-2|TRBJ2-7|.
TGTGCCAGCAGCTATACAGGGGGATTAGGATACGAGCAGTACTTC
CASSYTGGLGYEQYF
>.|TRBV7-9|TRBJ2-2|.
TGTGCCAGCAGCTTTAGTCGGGACACCGGGGAGCTGTTTTTT
CASSFSRDTGELFF
>TRBD1|TRBV28|TRBJ1-2|few
TGTGCCGCCTCTCCGGGACAGGGGGTCGGGGGCTATGGCTACACCTTC
CAASPGQGVGGYGYTF
>.|TRBV4-2|TRBJ1-2|few
TGTGCCAGCAGCCCCTCGGACACCCAGTTGGGCTACACCTTC
CASSPSDTQLGYTF
>TRBD1|TRBV6-5|TRBJ1-2|few
TGTGCCAGCAGGGAAGGGGGACAGCTATATGGCTACACCTTC
CASREGGQLYGYTF
>TRBD1|TRBV27|TRBJ1-5|.
TGTGCCAGCAGTTTAGGGGGACAGATTAAAAATAGCAATCAGCCCCAGCATTTT
CASSLGGQIKNSNQPQHF
>TRBD2|TRBV30|TRBJ2-4|.
TGTGCCTGGAGCGCCCGAACGGGGGGCAAAAACATTCAGTACTTC
CAWSARTGGKNIQYF
>TRBD2|TRBV10-2|TRBJ2-5|.
TGCGCCAGCAGCACAGCGGGGAAAGAGACCCAGTACTTC
CASSTAGKETQYF
>.|TRBV29-1|TRBJ2-1|.
TGCAGCGTTCAGGGAAATGAGCAGTTCTTC
CSVQGNEQFF
>TRBD1|TRBV19|TRBJ2-5|.
TGTGCCAGTAGTTTCAACAGGGGGCTGGAAGAGACCCAGTACTTC
CASSFNRGLEETQYF
>.|TRBV4-2|TRBJ2-7|few
TGTGCCAGCAGCCAAGATTTACCGTATAGATACGAGCAGTACTTC
CASSQDLPYRYEQYF
>.|TRBV5-8|TRBJ2-6|many
TGTGCCAGCAGCCCCAAACAGAGCTCTGGGGCCAACGTCCTGACTTTC
CASSPKQSSGANVLTF
>.|TRBV9|TRBJ1-2|.
TGTGCCAGCAGCCCAAACAGCGACTATTATGGCTACACCTTC
CASSPNSDYYGYTF
>TRBD1|TRBV2|TRBJ1-2|.
TGTGCCAGCAGCAATGACAGGGGTAGGGACTATGGCTACACCTTC
CASSNDRGRDYGYTF
>TRBD2|TRBV6-6|TRBJ2-5|.
TGTGCCAGCAGTTGGACTAGGCAAGAGACCCAGTACTTC
CASSWTRQETQYF
>.|TRBV29-1|TRBJ1-2|once
TGCAGCGTTAGAGGGCAGGCTAACTATGGCTACACCTTC
CSVRGQANYGYTF
>.|TRBV7-9|TRBJ2-6|.
TGTGCCAGCAGCTCACCACAGGGATCTGGGGCCAACGTCCTGACTTTC
CASSSPQGSGANVLTF
>.|TRBV6-1|TRBJ2-3|.
TGTGCCAGCGCCCTAGCCACCCGCACAGATACGCAGTATTTT
CASALATRTDTQYF
>TRBD1|TRBV28|TRBJ1-5|few
TGTGCCAGCAGTTCACCAGGGACAGATCCTAATCAGCCCCAGCATTTT
CASSSPGTDPNQPQHF
>TRBD1|TRBV25-1|TRBJ2-3|few
TGTGCCAGCAGTGAATACAGGGGGTCTTTCACAGATACGCAGTATTTT
CASSEYRGSFTDTQYF
>.|TRBV19|TRBJ2-5|.
TGTGCCAGTAGTAAGGACTCTCAAGAGACCCAGTACTTC
CASSKDSQETQYF
>.|TRBV27|TRBJ1-6|.
TGTGCCAGCAGTTTTACGGGTCCGGGGGGTTCACCCCTCCACTTT
CASSFTGPGGSPLHF
>.|TRBV5-4|TRBJ2-5|once
TGTGCCAGCAGCTTGGGAGGGAGAGCAGGCGAGACCCAGTACTTC
CASSLGGRAGETQYF
>.|TRBV6-5|TRBJ1-1|.
TGTGCCAGCAGTTTCGGAGGGCTTATGAACACCGAAGCTTTCTTT
CASSFGGLMNTEAFF
>TRBD2|TRBV4-3|TRBJ2-5|.
TGCGCCAGCAGCGCACGAGTCCTAGCGGGGGGGCCGACCCAAGAGACCCAGTACTTC
CASSARVLAGGPTQETQYF
>.|TRBV28|TRBJ2-1|few
TGTGCCAGCAGTTTGGTTGCGGGCTACAATGAGCAGTTCTTC
CASSLVAGYNEQFF
>.|TRBV25-1|TRBJ1-4|few
TGTGCCAGCACTAGCACCGAACCAACTAATGAAAAACTGTTTTTT
CASTSTEPTNEKLFF
>TRBD2|TRBV5-4|TRBJ2-5|.
TGTGCCAGCAGCCCCGGGGGGGGCGGGTTGAGAGAGACCCAGTACTTC
CASSPGGGGLRETQYF
>.|TRBV10-3|TRBJ1-5|.
TGTGCCATCAGGTTTGCAGACAATCAGCCCCAGCATTTT
CAIRFADNQPQHF
>.|TRBV27|TRBJ1-5|.
TGTGCCAGCAGCCTCGGACAAAGCAATCAGCCCCAGCATTTT
CASSLGQSNQPQHF
>.|TRBV7-3|TRBJ2-1|.
TGTGCCAGCAGCTTATCGGGGGAGAACTTCAATGAGCAGTTCTTC
CASSLSGENFNEQFF
>.|TRBV4-1|TRBJ1-4|few
TGCGCCAGCAGCCAAGCCGGACAGACTAATGAAAAACTGTTTTTT
CASSQAGQTNEKLFF
>TRBD2|TRBV4-1|TRBJ2-5|.
TGCGCCAGCAGCCAGGGACTAGCGGGGTGGGAGACCCAGTACTTC
CASSQGLAGWETQYF
>.|TRBV6-4|TRBJ1-2|.
TGCCGGGGGAGGGGCGGCTACACCTTC
CRGRGGYTF
>TRBD1|TRBV27|TRBJ1-6|.
TGTGCCAGCAGCATCACCGGGACAGATAATTCACCCCTCCACTTT
CASSITGTDNSPLHF
>.|TRBV5-1|TRBJ2-5|.
TGCGCCAGCAGCCTACTAGGAGGGGAAGAGACCCAGTACTTC
CASSLLGGEETQYF
>.|TRBV7-3|TRBJ2-6|.
TGTGCCAGCAGCTTGCAGGCAGGGGCTGGGGCCAACGTCCTGACTTTC
CASSLQAGAGANVLTF
>.|TRBV14|TRBJ1-2|.
TGTGCCAGCAGCCCACAGGTCAACTATGGCTACACCTTC
CASSPQVNYGYTF
>.|TRBV19|TRBJ1-1|once
TGTGCCACTTCGTTCCAGGAAGGAACTGAAGCTTTCTTT
CATSFQEGTEAFF
>.|TRBV19|TRBJ2-3|.
TGTGCCAGTAGGGGCGGGGTGGTCACAGATACGCAGTATTTT
CASRGGVVTDTQYF
>TRBD1|TRBV6-1|TRBJ2-7|few
TGTGCCAGCAGTGAGAATGACAGGGGGCTCTACGAGCAGTACTTC
CASSENDRGLYEQYF
>TRBD1|TRBV30|TRBJ1-1|.
TGTGCCTGGATGAAGGGGCAGGGGGCATTGAACACTGAAGCTTTCTTT
CAWMKGQGALNTEAFF